These 8 T cell receptor beta chains were sequenced from one sample in a study of blood T cell repertoires in COVID-19. This table comes from immunoSEQ multiplex PCR, and its TCRdb copy is limited to in-frame clones, with some not included. Among about 170,000 clones listed, approximately 80% were seen once. Source material: peripheral blood. The receptors stem from a woman at least 80 years old with COVID-19, enrolled during active disease.

The J gene is TRBJ1-2, the V gene TRBV27, with no clear D. The CDR3 covers 13 residues. V lost 6 bases and J lost 7, with 15 bases in between. Per the germline V gene, CDR1 is MNHEY and CDR2 is SMNVEV (reference sequence). This chain's CDR3 is CASRSVASGGYTF. For the CDR3, the DNA is TGTGCCAGCAGGTCGGTCGCCTCGGGTGGCTACACCTTC.

This chain links TRBV3-1 (or the pseudogene TRBV3-2) with TRBJ2-1; no definite D call. Germline CDR1 LGHDT, CDR2 YNNKEL (reference sequence). The CDR3 length is 13 residues. V shed 1 base and J shed 9 bases, with 10 bases lying between them. The CDR3 bases are TGTGCCAGCAGCCAAGGTGAAGCCCTTGAGCAGTTCTTC. Translation gives CASSQGEALEQFF.

The genes are TRBV9 and TRBJ2-5; TRBD2 matches at 7 bases. CDR3 length: 22 amino acids. CDR1 is SGDLS, CDR2 YYNGEE, per germline. After removal of 4 bases from V and 4 bases from J, the junction contained 31 bases not matched to a gene. The CDR3 loop is CASSPGPGPSPARPGTTETQYF. The CDR3 coding sequence is TGTGCCAGCAGCCCGGGTCCGGGACCCAGCCCCGCCCGTCCCGGGACTACAGAGACCCAGTACTTC.

This chain uses TRBV3-1 (or the pseudogene TRBV3-2) with TRBJ2-1; 13 nucleotides agree with TRBD2. V gave up 1 base and J gave up 10 bases; unmatched junction bases: 13. Germline V lookup: CDR1 LGHDT, CDR2 YNNKEL (reference sequence). This CDR3 region has 18 residues. DNA for the CDR3: TGTGCCAGCAGCCAAGGCCCTACACTAGCGGGGGGGCTCGGAGAGCAGTTCTTC. Translated: CASSQGPTLAGGLGEQFF.

This clone occurred once. The V call is TRBV6-5, the J call TRBJ1-2; D gene ambiguous. The V end was cut by 6 bases, the J end by 5 bases, with 16 bases between. Germline loops: CDR1 MNHEY, CDR2 SVGAGI. The length of the CDR3 is 14 residues. CDR3 region: CASRSRALPYGYTF. In DNA, the CDR3 is TGTGCCAGCAGGTCGAGGGCCCTCCCGTATGGCTACACCTTC.

The chain uses TRBV5-5 and TRBJ1-6; TRBD1 agrees at 9 bases. Germline CDR1 SGHKS, CDR2 YYEKEE (reference sequence). With 4 bases clipped from V and 9 bases from J, the junction kept 5 bases outside the gene matches. The CDR3 totals 14 residues. The CDR3 coding sequence is TGTGCCAGCAGCCTGACAGGGGGAGGTTCACCCCTCCACTTT. It codes for CASSLTGGGSPLHF. The variable domain in full, completed from reference TRBV5-5 and TRBJ1-6, reads DAGVTQSPTHLIKTRGQQVTLRCSPISGHKSVSWYQQVLGQGPQFIFQYYEKEERGRGNFPDRFSARQFPNYSSELNVNALLLGDSALYLCASSLTGGGSPLHFGNGTRLTVT.

The rearrangement joins TRBV10-3 to TRBJ1-5; the D gene is possibly TRBD1 (5 bases). Germline V gene sequence: CDR1 ENHRY, CDR2 SYGVKD. V shed 6 bases and J shed 5 bases, with 14 bases lying between them. The CDR3 covers 14 residues. The CDR3 sequence is CAIRGEAGHQPQHF. CDR3 sequence (DNA): TGTGCCATCAGAGGGGAGGCAGGGCATCAGCCCCAGCATTTT.

This chain joins TRBV5-1 and TRBJ1-4; a weak D match, TRBD1 (6 bases). The V and J ends lost 2 bases and 4 bases respectively, with 18 bases between them. Germline V gene lookup returns CDR1 SGHRS and CDR2 YFSETQ. The CDR3 loop spans 17 amino acids. The CDR3 DNA reads TGCGCCAGCAGCTTCCGGGCGTTAGGGGGAGATAATGAAAAACTGTTTTTT. Its protein product is CASSFRALGGDNEKLFF. Supplemented by reference TRBV5-1 and TRBJ1-4, the full variable domain reads KAGVTQTPRYLIKTRGQQVTLSCSPISGHRSVSWYQQTPGQGLQFLFEYFSETQRNKGNFPGRFSGRQFSNSRSEMNVSTLELGDSALYLCASSFRALGGDNEKLFFGSGTQLSVL.